A selection of T cell receptor beta chains follows, all from one sample in a study of shared clonotypes between healthy human individuals. Using immunoSEQ multiplex PCR, the repertoire was profiled, and TCRdb retains in-frame clones only, with some absent. The data show 2 million to 2.5 million clones, approximately 94% seen once. Sequencing used naive CD4+ T cells from PBMCs. These receptors all come from a man between 18 and 35 years old in good health. Some clones in this sample may be carry-over from other donors' samples. Each CDR3 is given with its conserved first and last residue. The D gene is left open where the match is weak. Clone size is shown for a subset of rows, as once, few, many or a class of expanded clone.

size: NA; V: TRBV4-3; J: TRBJ2-5; D: TRBD2; CDR3: CASSQGPSAGGHQETQYF; DNA: TGCGCCAGCAGCCAAGGACCCTCCGCGGGAGGGCACCAAGAGACCCAGTACTTC
size: NA; V: TRBV28; J: TRBJ2-1; D: TRBD2; CDR3: CASRQAGGLYNEQFF; DNA: TGTGCCAGCAGGCAGGCGGGAGGGCTATACAATGAGCAGTTCTTC
size: NA; V: TRBV12-5; J: TRBJ1-2; D: NA; CDR3: CASGLLEDRSNYGYTF; DNA: TGTGCTAGTGGTTTGTTGGAGGACAGATCTAACTATGGCTACACCTTC
size: few; V: TRBV6-1; J: TRBJ1-2; D: NA; CDR3: CASSEGYGYTF; DNA: TGTGCCAGCAGTGAGGGCTATGGCTACACCTTC
size: NA; V: TRBV4-2; J: TRBJ1-3; D: NA; CDR3: CASSQVAAYGNTIYF; DNA: TGTGCCAGCAGCCAAGTAGCAGCCTATGGAAACACCATATATTTT
size: once; V: TRBV5-1; J: TRBJ1-4; D: TRBD1; CDR3: CASGRQGDGEKLFF; DNA: TGCGCCAGCGGACGACAGGGGGATGGAGAAAAACTGTTTTTT
size: once; V: TRBV2; J: TRBJ2-7; D: TRBD2; CDR3: CASLFAGAPNEQYF; DNA: TGTGCCAGCCTATTTGCGGGAGCCCCCAACGAGCAGTACTTC
size: NA; V: TRBV4-2; J: TRBJ1-2; D: NA; CDR3: CASSQDLRGSPGGYTF; DNA: TGTGCCAGCAGCCAAGATCTACGGGGCTCACCTGGAGGCTACACCTTC
size: NA; V: TRBV9; J: TRBJ2-7; D: TRBD2; CDR3: CASSVTSGRVDEQYF; DNA: TGTGCCAGCAGCGTGACTAGCGGGAGGGTCGACGAGCAGTACTTC
size: NA; V: TRBV6-1; J: TRBJ1-4; D: TRBD1; CDR3: CASSVLPTGDEKLFF; DNA: TGTGCCAGCAGTGTCCTCCCGACAGGGGATGAAAAACTGTTTTTT
size: NA; V: TRBV10-2; J: TRBJ1-5; D: NA; CDR3: CASSDRQPNQPQHF; DNA: TGCGCCAGCAGTGATCGACAGCCTAATCAGCCCCAGCATTTT
size: once; V: TRBV4-2; J: TRBJ2-7; D: TRBD2; CDR3: CASSQISGSPIYEQYF; DNA: TGTGCCAGCAGCCAAATTAGCGGGAGCCCTATCTACGAGCAGTACTTC
size: NA; V: TRBV7-9; J: TRBJ1-2; D: NA; CDR3: CASSLRRQSYYGYTF; DNA: TGTGCCAGCAGCTTAAGGAGACAGTCCTACTATGGCTACACCTTC
size: NA; V: TRBV5-6; J: TRBJ2-7; D: NA; CDR3: CASSLAGTAHYEQYF; DNA: TGTGCCAGCAGCTTGGCGGGTACAGCCCACTACGAGCAGTACTTC
size: NA; V: TRBV9; J: TRBJ1-1; D: NA; CDR3: CASSVSGTNTEAFF; DNA: TGTGCCAGCAGCGTGAGCGGGACCAACACTGAAGCTTTCTTT
size: NA; V: TRBV6-6; J: TRBJ2-1; D: NA; CDR3: CASQDDQSYNEQFF; DNA: TGTGCCAGCCAGGATGATCAGTCCTACAATGAGCAGTTCTTC
size: NA; V: TRBV2; J: TRBJ1-4; D: NA; CDR3: CASNPTDSRNEKLFF; DNA: TGTGCCAGCAACCCAACCGACAGCCGAAACGAAAAACTGTTTTTT
size: NA; V: TRBV6-1; J: TRBJ2-1; D: NA; CDR3: CASSVTEYNEQFF; DNA: TGTGCCAGCAGTGTTACAGAGTACAATGAGCAGTTCTTC
size: NA; V: TRBV28; J: TRBJ2-7; D: NA; CDR3: CASSLFVPGNYEQYF; DNA: TGTGCCAGCAGTTTATTCGTTCCAGGTAACTACGAGCAGTACTTC
size: NA; V: TRBV7-3; J: TRBJ2-3; D: NA; CDR3: CASSFGDEDTQYF; DNA: TGTGCCAGCAGCTTCGGGGATGAAGATACGCAGTATTTT
size: NA; V: TRBV30; J: TRBJ1-2; D: TRBD1; CDR3: CAWSRIWDSNYGYTF; DNA: TGTGCCTGGAGCCGTATCTGGGACAGTAACTATGGCTACACCTTC
size: NA; V: TRBV30; J: TRBJ2-5; D: NA; CDR3: CAWKGVELPGTQYF; DNA: TGTGCCTGGAAGGGGGTTGAACTTCCTGGGACCCAGTACTTC
size: NA; V: TRBV11-2; J: TRBJ1-5; D: NA; CDR3: CASSPTVGGSQPQHF; DNA: TGTGCCAGCAGCCCAACAGTCGGCGGGAGTCAGCCCCAGCATTTT
size: NA; V: TRBV5-4; J: TRBJ2-1; D: NA; CDR3: CASSPGGRNSYNEQFF; DNA: TGTGCCAGCAGCCCCGGGGGCAGAAATTCCTACAATGAGCAGTTCTTC
size: NA; V: TRBV5-4; J: TRBJ2-2; D: NA; CDR3: CASSPGGTVNTGELFF; DNA: TGTGCCAGCAGTCCCGGGGGGACAGTAAACACCGGGGAGCTGTTTTTT
size: NA; V: TRBV28; J: TRBJ1-6; D: NA; CDR3: CASRWGGGRNNSPLHF; DNA: TGTGCCAGCAGGTGGGGTGGGGGGAGAAATAATTCACCCCTCCACTTT
size: NA; V: TRBV10-1; J: TRBJ2-1; D: NA; CDR3: CASSEEGRFDNEQFF; DNA: TGCGCCAGCAGTGAAGAGGGGCGGTTCGACAATGAGCAGTTCTTC
size: once; V: TRBV1; J: TRBJ2-1; D: NA; CDR3: CTSSQGAGRYNEQFF; DNA: TGCACCAGCAGCCAGGGGGCGGGAAGGTACAATGAGCAGTTCTTC
size: NA; V: TRBV11-3; J: TRBJ2-3; D: TRBD2; CDR3: CASSSAGAGGPGNTQYF; DNA: TGTGCCAGCAGTTCCGCGGGGGCGGGAGGGCCGGGAAATACGCAGTATTTT
size: NA; V: TRBV7-3; J: TRBJ1-4; D: NA; CDR3: CASSPSGGEKLFF; DNA: TGTGCCAGCAGCCCCTCCGGGGGTGAAAAACTGTTTTTT
size: NA; V: TRBV4-1; J: TRBJ2-7; D: NA; CDR3: CASSQEGPGVHSYEQYF; DNA: TGCGCCAGCAGCCAAGAGGGGCCAGGGGTCCACTCCTACGAGCAGTACTTC
size: NA; V: TRBV10-2; J: TRBJ2-1; D: NA; CDR3: CASSESKLTGSPRGQFF; DNA: TGCGCCAGCAGTGAGTCGAAGTTGACGGGATCGCCTAGGGGACAGTTCTTC
size: once; V: TRBV9; J: TRBJ2-1; D: NA; CDR3: CASSVVRDEQFF; DNA: TGTGCCAGCAGCGTAGTACGGGATGAGCAGTTCTTC
size: NA; V: TRBV9; J: TRBJ1-3; D: TRBD1; CDR3: CASSGAGGGNTIYF; DNA: TGTGCCAGCAGCGGGGCAGGGGGAGGGAACACCATATATTTT
size: NA; V: TRBV28; J: TRBJ1-2; D: NA; CDR3: CASTEAVNVHGYTF; DNA: TGTGCCAGCACCGAGGCGGTTAACGTACATGGCTACACCTTC
size: NA; V: TRBV10-3; J: TRBJ2-5; D: TRBD2; CDR3: CAISRTSGRDQETQYF; DNA: TGTGCCATCAGTCGGACTAGCGGGAGGGACCAAGAGACCCAGTACTTC
size: NA; V: TRBV7-9; J: TRBJ2-1; D: NA; CDR3: CASSYVGLHEQFF; DNA: TGTGCCAGCAGCTACGTAGGACTACATGAGCAGTTCTTC
size: few; V: TRBV27; J: TRBJ1-1; D: NA; CDR3: CASTPKILGTEAFF; DNA: TGTGCCAGCACCCCTAAAATCCTAGGCACTGAAGCTTTCTTT
size: NA; V: TRBV5-1; J: TRBJ2-7; D: NA; CDR3: CASSWGPGSPYEQYF; DNA: TGCGCCAGCAGCTGGGGGCCGGGCAGCCCTTACGAGCAGTACTTC
size: NA; V: TRBV7-9; J: TRBJ1-3; D: NA; CDR3: CASSPQSPLGNTIYF; DNA: TGTGCCAGCAGCCCACAGTCCCCTCTCGGAAACACCATATATTTT